The clone carrying this T cell receptor beta chain was detected many times. Antigen unknown. The CDR3 end is not reached by the read, which stops 3 residues before it; the germline J gene fills it in. The record originates from a study of T cell clonality in common variable immunodeficiency. TCRdb's table, derived via immunoSEQ multiplex PCR, lists solely in-frame clones and lacks some. The sample shows 30,000 to 40,000 clones, none of them appearing just once. CDR1 and CDR2 from the germline V gene are DFQATT and SNEGSKA (reference sequence). V was clipped by 6 bases and J by 2 bases, with 14 bases between them. The CDR3 has 14 residues. Overall study findings and caveats: Compared with healthy controls, CVID subjects showed increased TCRbeta clonality, mostly in about a third. CVID patient heterogeneity limited repertoire-clinical complication correlations. Reportedly, TCR beta sequences from common variable immunodeficiency showed fewer deletions and N-nucleotide insertions. CVID subjects shared fewer TCRbeta clones than healthy controls did.

The clonotype comes from a person aged 18 to 75 in good health. The material sequenced was peripheral blood mononuclear cells. This chain uses TRBV20-1 with TRBJ1-5, with D perhaps TRBD1 (5 bases). The chain's CDR3 is CSASRPGGNQPQHF. The sequenced part of the CDR3 DNA is TGCAGTGCCTCGCGTCCGGGGGGCAATCAGCCC.